One sample yielded the 31 T cell receptor beta chains listed below, sequenced in a study of T cells in Graves' hyperthyroidism and ophthalmopathy. RNA transcripts were the template for amplifying TCR beta CDR3 regions. Researchers ran a first-round RT-PCR on the TCR CDR3 using the HTBI primer set. One entry per CDR3 protein results from TCRdb running MiXCR on the multiplex PCR reads. The repertoire holds approximately 690,000 distinct CDR3 sequences, with approximately 15% as singletons. The specimen sequenced was blood. These receptors were obtained from a woman in her forties or fifties with Graves' ophthalmopathy.

This clonotype has ten or more counts. The chain carries TRBV14 and TRBJ2-2; 11 bases are a match to TRBD2. Germline values: CDR1 SGHDN, CDR2 FVKESK. V lost 4 bases, J lost 9 bases, and 13 bases stayed unmatched. The CDR3 contains 17 residues. This CDR3 reads CASSPFLGLAVNRELFF. In DNA form, the CDR3 reads TGTGCCAGCAGCCCCTTCTTGGGACTAGCGGTTAATCGGGAGCTGTTTTTT.

The chain carries TRBV24-1 and TRBJ2-1; TRBD2 aligns across 14 bases. The J segment lost 0 bases and the V segment lost 9 bases, leaving 15 bases of the junction unmatched. The CDR3 has 20 amino acids. From germline, CDR1 is KGHDR and CDR2 SFDVKD. The CDR3 nucleotides read TGTGCCACCCGCATATTACCGGGACTAGCGGGAGAGAGCTCCTACAATGAGCAGTTCTTC. This codes for CATRILPGLAGESSYNEQFF.

This clonotype has at least ten counts. The chain recombines TRBV12-3 or TRBV12-4 with TRBJ2-5; D is ambiguous. This CDR3 contains 13 residues. Trimming pared 2 bases from V and 5 bases from J, leaving 9 bases between. CDR3 protein: CASSLQRGETQYF. The CDR3 DNA follows: TGTGCCAGCAGTTTACAGCGAGGCGAGACCCAGTACTTC.

This clonotype was seen many times. This sequence joins TRBV3-1 and TRBJ2-2; tentatively, D is TRBD2 (6 bases). The CDR3 loop spans 15 amino acids. Looked up from germline, CDR1 is LGHDT and CDR2 is YNNKEL (reference sequence). Deletions cut 1 base from V and 2 bases from J, with 8 bases between. CDR3 region: CASSQVGGNTGELFF. The CDR3 DNA sequence: TGTGCCAGCAGCCAAGTGGGGGGTAACACCGGGGAGCTGTTTTTT.

The V and J genes are TRBV7-8 and TRBJ2-7; TRBD2 aligns across 9 bases. The V gene end was trimmed by 8 bases and the J gene end by 5 bases; junction bases not matched to a gene: 13. CDR1 and CDR2 from the germline V gene are SGHVS and FQNEAQ. The CDR3 extends over 15 amino acids. The CDR3 sequence is CASSPRREGRNEQYF. The CDR3 DNA is TGTGCCAGCTCACCACGGCGGGAGGGCCGCAACGAGCAGTACTTC. The whole variable domain, remainder taken from reference TRBV7-8 and TRBJ2-7, is GAGVSQSPRYKVAKRGQDVALRCDPISGHVSLFWYQQALGQGPEFLTYFQNEAQLDKSGLPSDRFFAERPEGSVSTLKIQRTQQEDSAVYLCASSPRREGRNEQYFGPGTRLTVT.

This clonotype was seen at least ten times. This rearrangement joins TRBV6-2 or TRBV6-3 to TRBJ2-5; a weak D match, TRBD1 (6 bases). Germline V gives CDR1 MNHEY, CDR2 SVGEGT. V lost 9 bases and J lost 5, with 19 bases in between. CDR3 size: 14 residues. CDR3 protein: CASQTGQTFETQYF. The CDR3 DNA reads TGTGCCAGTCAAACAGGGCAGACGTTTGAGACCCAGTACTTC.

As to this clonotype: The junction shows a germline mismatch at one end, possibly a read error. The chain recombines TRBV11-2 with TRBJ2-2; TRBD1 matches at 8 bases. Germline lookup yields CDR1 SGHAT and CDR2 FQNNGV. The CDR3 is made up of 16 amino acids. The CDR3 spells CACSLVQGAPVGELFF. For the CDR3, the DNA is TGTGCCTGCAGCTTAGTTCAGGGGGCGCCTGTCGGGGAGCTGTTTTTT. Complete variable domain (other parts from reference TRBV11-2 and TRBJ2-2): EAGVAQSPRYKIIEKRQSVAFWCNPISGHATLYWYQQILGQGPKLLIQFQNNGVVDDSQLPKDRFSAERLKGVDSTLKIQPAKLEDSAVYLCACSLVQGAPVGELFFGEGSRLTVL.

V is TRBV6-1 and J is TRBJ2-3; 9 nucleotides align to TRBD1. CDR1 is MNHNS and CDR2 is SASEGT in the germline V gene. The CDR3 is made up of 15 amino acids. V gave up 5 bases and J gave up 1 base; unmatched junction bases: 4. The CDR3 region is CASSTQGAGTDTQYF. Here the CDR3 DNA reads TGTGCCAGCAGTACACAGGGGGCTGGCACAGATACGCAGTATTTT.

In this sample, this clonotype turned up many times. The V and J genes are TRBV7-2 and TRBJ2-3, with 12 bases aligning to TRBD2. The CDR3 consists of 18 residues. Germline lookup yields CDR1 SGHTA and CDR2 FQGNSA. The V segment lost 1 base and the J segment 0 bases; nucleotides outside the gene matches: 5. CDR3 nucleotide sequence: TGTGCCAGCAGCTTAGGGCTAGCGGGAGGGCAAAGCACAGATACGCAGTATTTT. This codes for CASSLGLAGGQSTDTQYF.

This clonotype occurred a few times. The chain links TRBV5-1 to TRBJ1-1; no definite D call. There are 13 residues in the CDR3. Deletions cut 2 bases from V and 4 bases from J, with 9 bases between. From germline, CDR1 is SGHRS and CDR2 YFSETQ. Here the CDR3 DNA reads TGCGCCAGCAGCTTTGAGATGTCCACTGAAGCTTTCTTT. Translation gives CASSFEMSTEAFF.

This clonotype came up a few times. This sequence joins TRBV9 and TRBJ2-3; D is possibly TRBD1 (6 bases). CDR3 size: 16 residues. CDR1 is SGDLS, CDR2 YYNGEE, per germline. Trimming removed 0 bases at V and 2 bases at J, with 13 bases between. CDR3 coding DNA: TGTGCCAGCAGCGTAGGATGGGGGCGGCACACAGATACGCAGTATTTT. Amino acids: CASSVGWGRHTDTQYF. Using reference TRBV9 and TRBJ2-3 for the parts outside the CDR3, the full variable domain is DSGVTQTPKHLITATGQRVTLRCSPRSGDLSVYWYQQSLDQGLQFLIQYYNGEERAKGNILERFSAQQFPDLHSELNLSSLELGDSALYFCASSVGWGRHTDTQYFGPGTRLTVL.

This clonotype was observed many times. The genes are TRBV20-1 and TRBJ1-5, with TRBD1 identical over 7 bases. The CDR3 extends over 13 amino acids. Germline V gene data show CDR1 as DFQATT and CDR2 as SNEGSKA (reference sequence). V was pared by 0 bases and J by 15 bases, with 11 bases of the junction left unmatched. CDR3 loop: CSARETGELSWHF. The CDR3 DNA reads as TGCAGTGCTAGAGAAACAGGGGAACTATCTTGGCATTTT.

In its sample, this clonotype was seen a few times. The chain's CDR3 is CSAWRQLNYGYTF. In DNA, the CDR3 is TGCAGTGCTTGGCGCCAGCTTAACTATGGCTACACCTTC. The V call is TRBV20-1, the J call TRBJ1-2; D unclear. Germline values: CDR1 DFQATT, CDR2 SNEGSKA (reference sequence). Trimming took 5 bases from V and 1 from J, leaving 11 bases between them. The CDR3 sequence is 13 residues long.

The J gene is TRBJ2-7, the V gene TRBV28; D may be TRBD1 or TRBD2 (5 bases each). Germline V gives CDR1 MDHEN, CDR2 SYDVKM. The V end was cut by 7 bases, the J end by 7 bases, with 23 bases between. The CDR3 runs 15 residues. The CDR3 loop reads CASIPGAGSLREQYF. Written as DNA, the CDR3 is TGTGCCAGCATCCCCGGGGCAGGGAGTCTACGGGAGCAGTACTTC.

This clonotype came up many times. V usage is TRBV4-3 and J usage is TRBJ1-1, with D perhaps matching TRBD1 (5 bases). V was pared by 6 bases and J by 4 bases, with 12 bases between. CDR1 and CDR2 (germline): LGHNA, YSLEER. The CDR3 has 13 amino acids. In nucleotides, the CDR3 is TGCGCCAGCAGTCAGGGCCACGGCACTGAAGCTTTCTTT. Protein: CASSQGHGTEAFF.

The rearrangement links TRBV6-2 or TRBV6-3 to TRBJ2-5, with 7 bases fitting TRBD2. The germline V gene encodes CDR1 MNHEY and CDR2 SVGEGT. Trimming took 2 bases from V and 11 from J; bases not matched to a gene: 8. The CDR3 sequence is 13 residues long. CDR3 loop: CASSYPLPGLQYF. CDR3 nucleotide sequence: TGTGCCAGCAGTTACCCTTTACCGGGACTACAGTACTTC.

This clonotype was seen only once. The genes are TRBV6-2 or TRBV6-3 and TRBJ2-4; TRBD2 aligns across 9 bases. After removal of 7 bases from V and 9 bases from J, the junction contained 13 bases not matched to a gene. The CDR3 totals 15 residues. Germline V gene sequence: CDR1 MNHEY, CDR2 SVGEGT. CDR3 in DNA: TGTGCCAGCAAACGGACTAGCGAGCGGTTAGGCATTCAGTACTTC. Protein product: CASKRTSERLGIQYF.

This clonotype was counted ten times or more. The rearrangement joins TRBV28 to TRBJ2-2, with 8 bases that match TRBD1. This CDR3 has 15 amino acids. Germline V gene sequence: CDR1 MDHEN, CDR2 SYDVKM. Germline trimming cut 6 bases from V and 3 bases from J; bases unmatched to any gene: 6. The CDR3 region is CASSSQGAHTGELFF. CDR3 nucleotides: TGTGCCAGCAGCTCCCAGGGGGCGCACACCGGGGAGCTGTTTTTT. The entire variable domain, with the rest obtained from reference TRBV28 and TRBJ2-2, is as follows: DVKVTQSSRYLVKRTGEKVFLECVQDMDHENMFWYRQDPGLGLRLIYFSYDVKMKEKGDIPEGYSVSREKKERFSLILESASTNQTSMYLCASSSQGAHTGELFFGEGSRLTVL.

This clonotype was picked up many times. CDR3 sequence: CSAPRLSGNTIYF. The CDR3 DNA sequence: TGCAGTGCCCCACGACTCTCTGGAAACACCATATATTTT. The chain couples TRBV20-1 to TRBJ1-3; D call uncertain. CDR1 is DFQATT and CDR2 is SNEGSKA in the germline V gene (reference sequence). V was clipped by 6 bases and J by 0 bases, with 9 bases between them. The CDR3 contains 13 residues.

This clonotype was counted ten times or more. The chain links TRBV6-1 to TRBJ2-2, with 8 bases matching TRBD2. Trimming removed 5 bases from V and 6 bases from J; junction bases left unmatched: 14. Germline V lookup: CDR1 MNHNS, CDR2 SASEGT. The CDR3 runs 17 residues. As DNA, the CDR3 is TGTGCCAGCAGTCACGGGGGACTAGGGGGGGGCCCCGGGGAGCTGTTTTTT. It translates to CASSHGGLGGGPGELFF.

The rearrangement joins TRBV4-3 to TRBJ2-7, with TRBD1 as a possible D gene (6 bases). The V and J ends lost 0 bases and 2 bases respectively, with 14 bases between them. The CDR3 length is 16 residues. The germline gives CDR1 LGHNA, CDR2 YSLEER. CDR3 residues: CASSQEVPGETYEQYF. The CDR3 bases are TGCGCCAGCAGCCAAGAAGTCCCAGGGGAGACCTACGAGCAGTACTTC.

This clonotype was counted ten times or more. This rearrangement joins TRBV12-3 or TRBV12-4 to TRBJ2-7; 13 bases are a match to TRBD2. The CDR3 consists of 14 residues. Unmatched junction bases numbered 11, after V lost 7 bases and J lost 11 bases. CDR3 DNA: TGTGCCAGCAAAATATTAGGACTAGCGGGAGTAGAGTACTTC. Amino acid sequence: CASKILGLAGVEYF.

The rearrangement links TRBV29-1 to TRBJ2-5, with TRBD2 matching 14 bases. The V and J ends lost 4 bases and 1 base, in that order; junction bases with no gene match: 14. Germline CDR1 is SQVTM and CDR2 is ANQGSEA. The CDR3 has 19 amino acids. CDR3 nucleotide sequence: TGCAGCGTTGTCACCGGGACTAGCGGGAGTCGACACCCCCAAGAGACCCAGTACTTC. Amino acids: CSVVTGTSGSRHPQETQYF.

About this clonotype itself: Since a much larger clone is just one base distant, this may be a read error. In this CDR3 the conserved last residue, phenylalanine or tryptophan, is missing, so a read error is likely. The J gene is TRBJ2-7, the V gene TRBV30, with TRBD1 matching over 7 bases. Germline trimming cut 1 base from V and 5 bases from J; bases unmatched to any gene: 11. The CDR3 sequence is 15 residues long. Germline loops: CDR1 GTSNPN, CDR2 SVGIG (reference sequence). The CDR3 DNA sequence: TGTGCCTGGAGTGCTCCGGGGACAGTCCTCGACGAGCAGTACCTC. It is translated as CAWSAPGTVLDEQYL.

This clonotype has a handful of counts. One junction end disagrees with the germline gene, perhaps due to a read error. The CDR3 is CASSSPRGYNSPFHF. The CDR3, as DNA: TGTGCCAGCAGCTCCCCCCGGGGGTACAATTCACCCTTCCACTTT. The chain combines TRBV7-9 with TRBJ1-6; D may be TRBD1 (5 bases). The germline CDR1 and CDR2 sequences are SEHNR and FQNEAQ (reference sequence). There are 15 residues in the CDR3.

This clonotype showed up just a few times. The chain carries TRBV6-2 or TRBV6-3 and TRBJ1-2, with TRBD1 matching 7 bases. The CDR3 loop spans 14 amino acids. V shed 1 base and J 3 bases; nucleotides not matched to a gene: 2. Germline V CDR1 and CDR2: MNHEY, SVGEGT. The CDR3 loop reads CASSYWQGDYGYTF. CDR3 DNA sequence: TGTGCCAGCAGTTACTGGCAGGGGGACTATGGCTACACCTTC.

Only a few counts were recorded for this clonotype. This chain links TRBV28 with TRBJ2-5; 9 bases match TRBD1. Germline-derived CDR1 and CDR2 are MDHEN and SYDVKM. V trimming: 5 bases; J trimming: 7 bases; junction bases outside the gene matches: 11. The CDR3 loop spans 15 amino acids. CDR3 loop: CASSDPGTGIWTQYF. The CDR3 nucleotides read TGTGCCAGCAGTGACCCCGGGACAGGGATCTGGACCCAGTACTTC.

This clonotype occurred many times. As DNA, the CDR3 is TGCAGTGCTAGAGACCTCCGAAAGGGGCAAGATATGGAAGCTTTCTTT. Its protein is CSARDLRKGQDMEAFF. The chain employs TRBV20-1 and TRBJ1-1; D possibly corresponds to TRBD1 (5 bases). This CDR3 has 16 residues. CDR1 is DFQATT, CDR2 SNEGSKA, per germline (reference sequence). V was clipped by 0 bases and J by 8 bases, with 22 bases between them.

This clonotype was detected ten times or more. V is TRBV7-2 and J is TRBJ2-5; no clear D. V shed 3 bases and J shed 5 bases, with 7 bases lying between them. The CDR3 has 12 amino acids. Germline values: CDR1 SGHTA, CDR2 FQGNSA. DNA for the CDR3: TGTGCCAGCAGCTTTCTTGGGGAGACCCAGTACTTC. It encodes CASSFLGETQYF.

As to this clonotype: With a much larger clone just one base away, this may be a read error. V gene TRBV28 combines with J gene TRBJ1-1, with D possibly TRBD1 on 6 matching bases. The CDR3 loop spans 15 amino acids. The V gene lost 5 bases and the J gene lost 0 bases, with 13 bases spanning the gap. Germline loops: CDR1 MDHEN, CDR2 SYDVKM. The CDR3 region has the DNA TGTGCCAGCAGTGATTCTCGGACAGTGAACACTGAAGCTTTCTTT. It specifies CASSDSRTVNTEAFF.

This clonotype was detected a few times. The chain has TRBV6-2 or TRBV6-3 and TRBJ2-7; 9 bases match TRBD2. The CDR3 consists of 15 residues. V lost 6 bases and J lost 4; bases outside the gene matches: 10. Germline V gene data show CDR1 as MNHEY and CDR2 as SVGEGT. CDR3 in amino acids: CASRPSGRTFYEQYF. For the CDR3, the DNA is TGTGCCAGCAGACCCAGCGGGAGGACGTTTTACGAGCAGTACTTC.